These 20 T cell receptor beta chains share one sample of origin, sequenced in a study of T-cell memory formation after mild COVID-19. TCRdb called the 5' RACE reads again in MiXCR, with one record for every CDR3 protein. The sample holds fewer than 250,000 distinct CDR3 sequences, around 18% seen once. Sequencing was performed on PBMCs or a T cell subset sorted from them (not recorded which). Every receptor here comes from an adult woman who had mild COVID-19 (a few samples of this study predate the infection). Cell type and time point are not known.

The chain couples TRBV3-1 to TRBJ2-6, with D unclear. The CDR3 contains 16 residues. From germline, CDR1 is LGHDT and CDR2 YNNKEL (reference sequence). The V end was cut by 6 bases, the J end by 1 base, with 13 bases between. The DNA of the CDR3 is TGTGCCAGCAGTCCCTCGTACTTGTCTGGGGCCAACGTCCTGACTTTC. Translating gives CASSPSYLSGANVLTF. The whole variable domain, filled in from reference TRBV3-1 and TRBJ2-6, reads DTAVSQTPKYLVTQMGNDKSIKCEQNLGHDTMYWYKQDSKKFLKIMFSYNNKELIINETVPNRFSPKSPDKAHLNLHINSLELGDSAVYFCASSPSYLSGANVLTFGAGSRLTVL.

There are a few counts of this clonotype. The rearrangement uses TRBV5-1 and TRBJ1-1; 9 bases map to TRBD1. CDR3 size: 15 residues. Germline V gene lookup returns CDR1 SGHRS and CDR2 YFSETQ. Trimming cost V 4 bases and J 0 bases; bases outside gene matches: 4. The CDR3 is CASSAGTGMNTEAFF. As DNA, the CDR3 is TGCGCCAGCAGCGCCGGGACAGGGATGAACACTGAAGCTTTCTTT. Drawing the rest from reference TRBV5-1 and TRBJ1-1, the complete variable domain is KAGVTQTPRYLIKTRGQQVTLSCSPISGHRSVSWYQQTPGQGLQFLFEYFSETQRNKGNFPGRFSGRQFSNSRSEMNVSTLELGDSALYLCASSAGTGMNTEAFFGQGTRLTVV.

This clonotype was detected only once. The chain uses TRBV6-2 or TRBV6-3 and TRBJ1-5; 11 bases fit TRBD1. The CDR3 runs 16 residues. Germline CDR1 and CDR2: MNHEY and SVGEGT. With V trimmed by 6 bases and J by 3 bases, 7 bases remained unmatched. The CDR3 spells CASSSRDRGFNQPQHF. CDR3 DNA: TGTGCCAGCAGCTCGCGGGACAGGGGGTTCAATCAGCCCCAGCATTTT.

V usage is TRBV21-1 and J usage is TRBJ1-2. TRBV21-1 is annotated as a pseudogene. CDR3 length: 11 residues. CDR3 residues: CASSNNEGYTF. The DNA for the CDR3 is TGTGCCAGCAGCAATAATGAGGGCTACACCTTC.

The chain uses TRBV20-1 and TRBJ1-5, with D possibly TRBD1 on 5 matching bases. With 3 bases removed from V and 1 base from J, the gap between germline ends came to 16 bases. Germline CDR1 is DFQATT and CDR2 is SNEGSKA (reference sequence). The CDR3 sequence is 16 residues long. In DNA form, the CDR3 reads TGCAGTGCTAGCCCGATGGAGGGACCAAGCAATCAGCCCCAGCATTTT. The encoded protein is CSASPMEGPSNQPQHF.

This clonotype was detected a few times. The chain recombines TRBV12-3 or TRBV12-4 with TRBJ2-1; D uncertain. Trimming pared 1 base from V and 15 bases from J, leaving 10 bases between. The CDR3 sequence is 11 residues long. CDR3 amino acids: CASSLVETRFF. DNA for the CDR3: TGTGCCAGCAGTTTAGTTGAGACACGGTTCTTC.

The chain joins TRBV11-2 to TRBJ1-2; unclear D gene. V lost 4 bases, J lost 4 bases, and 13 bases lay in between. This CDR3 is 14 amino acids long. Germline CDR1 reads SGHAT; CDR2 reads FQNNGV. The CDR3 DNA reads as TGTGCCAGCAGCTCTGACACCACCTCCTATGGCTACACCTTC. Translation: CASSSDTTSYGYTF.

At least ten counts were recorded for this clonotype. This chain connects TRBV5-1 to TRBJ2-7; TRBD2 might be the D (6 bases). Germline CDR1 and CDR2: SGHRS and YFSETQ. V lost 4 bases and J 4 bases, leaving 12 bases between the germline ends. The CDR3 loop spans 13 amino acids. The CDR3: CASSQGGFYEQYF. The DNA of the CDR3 is TGCGCCAGCAGCCAGGGAGGCTTTTACGAGCAGTACTTC.

This clonotype has just a few counts. CDR3 sequence reads: CASSPTSTGNTEAFF. DNA of the CDR3: TGTGCCAGCAGCCCGACTTCGACAGGCAACACTGAAGCTTTCTTT. This chain joins TRBV12-3 or TRBV12-4 and TRBJ1-1; maybe TRBD1 (6 bases). Trimming stripped 6 bases from V and 2 bases from J, with 16 bases between. The CDR3 loop spans 15 amino acids.

This chain connects TRBV19 to TRBJ2-1; 8 nucleotides align to TRBD2. The CDR3 has 15 amino acids. J gave up 1 base and V 11 bases, and 10 bases lay outside the gene matches. CDR1 is LNHDA and CDR2 is SQIVND in the germline V gene (reference sequence). CDR3: CAPSYGGRSYNEQFF. The CDR3 nucleotides are TGTGCCCCATCTTACGGCGGGAGGTCCTACAATGAGCAGTTCTTC.

The chain carries TRBV5-4 and TRBJ2-5, with D tentatively TRBD1 (5 bases). The CDR3 covers 13 residues. Trimming pared 5 bases from V and 3 bases from J, leaving 11 bases between. Germline V lookup: CDR1 SGHNT, CDR2 YYREEE (reference sequence). The CDR3 loop reads CASSRDSEETQYF. The CDR3 DNA is TGTGCCAGCAGTCGAGACAGTGAAGAGACCCAGTACTTC.

The chain is built from TRBV9 and TRBJ2-5; maybe TRBD1 (5 bases). Germline loops: CDR1 SGDLS, CDR2 YYNGEE. This CDR3 is 15 amino acids long. Trimming left V 0 bases short and J 4 bases short, with 13 bases between. The CDR3 DNA sequence: TGTGCCAGCAGCGTAGATGGCATGGGGCGAGAGACCCAGTACTTC. This translates into CASSVDGMGRETQYF.

This clonotype has a handful of counts. The CDR3 coding sequence is TGTGCCAGCAGTTTACTCCGTGTTGGAGAGACCCAGTACTTC. Translated: CASSLLRVGETQYF. The chain joins TRBV12-3 or TRBV12-4 to TRBJ2-5; no clear D. The CDR3 is 14 amino acids. Trimming pared 2 bases from V and 4 bases from J, leaving 11 bases between.

The V and J genes are TRBV7-9 and TRBJ2-7; D gene ambiguous. This CDR3 spans 16 amino acids. CDR1 SEHNR and CDR2 FQNEAQ come from the germline V gene (reference sequence). V was pared by 5 bases and J by 3 bases, with 20 bases between. The CDR3 DNA is TGTGCCAGCAGCCCCTCAGCTTCGGTAGCAGGCTACGAGCAGTACTTC. Translated, it gives CASSPSASVAGYEQYF.

In this sample, this clonotype turned up a few times. The rearrangement links TRBV12-3 or TRBV12-4 to TRBJ2-7, with a weak D call TRBD2 (6 bases). The CDR3 covers 12 residues. Trimming left V 5 bases short and J 2 bases short, with 7 bases between. The CDR3 reads CASSTGAYEQYF. In nucleotides, the CDR3 is TGTGCCAGCAGTACGGGGGCCTACGAGCAGTACTTC.

The chain has TRBV25-1 and TRBJ2-1, with TRBD2 as a possible D gene (6 bases). Germline V CDR1 and CDR2: MGHDK, SYGVNS. V lost 5 bases and J 6 bases, leaving 14 bases between the germline ends. The CDR3 is 14 amino acids. The chain's CDR3 is CASSKEGILNEQFF. As DNA, the CDR3 is TGTGCCAGCAGTAAGGAGGGTATACTCAATGAGCAGTTCTTC.

This clonotype was picked up a small number of times. The chain combines TRBV5-5 with TRBJ2-3; D possibly matches TRBD1 or TRBD2 (6 bases each). Germline V gene sequence: CDR1 SGHKS, CDR2 YYEKEE (reference sequence). The CDR3 has 15 amino acids. V gave up 4 bases and J gave up 3 bases, with 15 bases separating them. The CDR3 bases are TGTGCCAGCAGCCTAACGGTAGGGGGGACAGATACGCAGTATTTT. This codes for CASSLTVGGTDTQYF.

Concerning this clonotype: No DNA is shown, since the ends of the CDR3 on it are uncertain; the CDR3 is the one TCRdb lists. The rearrangement links TRBV7-3 to TRBJ2-2. Both ends counted, the CDR3 spans 13 residues. In germline, CDR1 is SGHTA, CDR2 FQGTGA. CDR3 amino acids: CASSVKHRGAVFF.

The table lists this clonotype with a few counts. The chain employs TRBV27 and TRBJ1-5; 7 bases line up with TRBD1. After removal of 5 bases from V and 0 bases from J, the junction contained 7 bases not matched to a gene. This CDR3 is built from 16 residues. Germline V CDR1 and CDR2: MNHEY, SMNVEV (reference sequence). The CDR3 bases are TGTGCCAGCAGTCCCAACAGGGGTGGTAGCAATCAGCCCCAGCATTTT. Translating gives CASSPNRGGSNQPQHF.

This chain links TRBV7-3 with TRBJ2-1; TRBD2 is a possible D gene (5 bases). This CDR3 region has 13 residues. Germline V gene lookup returns CDR1 SGHTA and CDR2 FQGTGA. V gave up 5 bases and J gave up 7 bases, with 12 bases separating them. The CDR3 region is CASSTGLRNEQFF. In DNA form, the CDR3 reads TGTGCCAGCAGCACCGGACTTCGAAATGAGCAGTTCTTC. The variable domain in full, with the rest retrieved from reference TRBV7-3 and TRBJ2-1, is GAGVSQTPSNKVTEKGKYVELRCDPISGHTALYWYRQSLGQGPEFLIYFQGTGAADDSGLPNDRFFAVRPEGSVSTLKIQRTERGDSAVYLCASSTGLRNEQFFGPGTRLTVL.